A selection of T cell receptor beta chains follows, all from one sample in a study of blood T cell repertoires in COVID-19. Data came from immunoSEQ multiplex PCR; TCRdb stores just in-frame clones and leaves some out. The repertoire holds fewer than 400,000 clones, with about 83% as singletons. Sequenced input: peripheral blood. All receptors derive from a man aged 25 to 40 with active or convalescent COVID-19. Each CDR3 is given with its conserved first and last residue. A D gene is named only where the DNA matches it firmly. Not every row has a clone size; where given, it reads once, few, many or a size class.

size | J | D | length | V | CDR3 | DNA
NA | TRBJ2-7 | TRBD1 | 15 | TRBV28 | CASSLPGQGNYEQYF | TGTGCCAGCAGTCTCCCGGGACAGGGGAATTACGAGCAGTACTTC
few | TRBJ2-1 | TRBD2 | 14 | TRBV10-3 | CATLREGFLNEQFF | TGTGCCACCTTACGGGAGGGTTTTTTAAATGAGCAGTTCTTC
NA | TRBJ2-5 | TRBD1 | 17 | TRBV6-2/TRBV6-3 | CASSLPYGTEYQETQYF | TGTGCCAGCAGTCTCCCCTACGGGACAGAGTACCAAGAGACCCAGTACTTC
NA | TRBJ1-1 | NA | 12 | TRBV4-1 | CASSGPNTEAFF | TGCGCCAGCAGCGGCCCGAACACTGAAGCTTTCTTT
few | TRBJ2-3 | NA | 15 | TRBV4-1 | CASSHRTKSTDTQYF | TGCGCCAGCAGCCATAGGACAAAGAGCACAGATACGCAGTATTTT
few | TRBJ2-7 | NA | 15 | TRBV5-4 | CASSLGAGAVYEQYF | TGTGCCAGCAGCTTGGGGGCAGGCGCTGTCTACGAGCAGTACTTC
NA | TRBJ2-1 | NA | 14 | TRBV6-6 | CASSYEGRAWEQFF | TGTGCCAGCAGTTACGAGGGTAGGGCATGGGAGCAGTTCTTC
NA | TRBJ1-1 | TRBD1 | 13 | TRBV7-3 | CASSLIGTDEAFF | TGTGCCAGCAGCTTAATCGGGACAGATGAAGCTTTCTTT
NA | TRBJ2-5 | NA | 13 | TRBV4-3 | CALPAGRRETQYF | TGCGCCCTACCTGCAGGGAGGAGAGAGACCCAGTACTTC
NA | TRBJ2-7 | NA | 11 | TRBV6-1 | CASSEGREQYF | TGTGCCAGCAGTGAAGGGCGGGAGCAGTACTTC
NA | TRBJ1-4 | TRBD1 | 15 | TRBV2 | CASSEGGRGLEKLFF | TGTGCCAGCAGTGAGGGGGGCAGGGGGCTGGAAAAACTGTTTTTT
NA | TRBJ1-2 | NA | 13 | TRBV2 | CASSEWGGYGYTF | TGTGCCAGCAGTGAATGGGGGGGCTATGGCTACACCTTC
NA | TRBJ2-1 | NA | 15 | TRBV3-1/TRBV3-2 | CASSQDGGGHNEQFF | TGTGCCAGCAGCCAAGATGGGGGGGGGCACAATGAGCAGTTCTTC
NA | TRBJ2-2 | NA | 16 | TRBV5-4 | CASSLGGLSNTGELFF | TGTGCCAGCAGCTTGGGGGGGCTCTCGAACACCGGGGAGCTGTTTTTT
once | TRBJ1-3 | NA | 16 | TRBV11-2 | CASSRDRISSGNTIYF | TGTGCCAGCAGCCGAGACAGGATTAGCTCTGGAAACACCATATATTTT
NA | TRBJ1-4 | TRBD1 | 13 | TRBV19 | CASQDRVNEKLFF | TGTGCCAGCCAGGACAGGGTGAATGAAAAACTGTTTTTT
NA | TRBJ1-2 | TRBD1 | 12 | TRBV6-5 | CASGQEKYGYTF | TGTGCCAGCGGACAGGAGAAATATGGCTACACCTTC
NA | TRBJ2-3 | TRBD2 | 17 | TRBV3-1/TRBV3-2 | CASSPPLAGGRRDTQYF | TGTGCCAGCAGCCCACCTCTAGCGGGAGGGCGTAGAGATACGCAGTATTTT
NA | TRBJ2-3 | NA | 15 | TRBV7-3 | CASSLPPGGVDTQYF | TGTGCCAGCAGCCTACCGCCGGGGGGCGTAGATACGCAGTATTTT
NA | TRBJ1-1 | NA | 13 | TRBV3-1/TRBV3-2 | CASSQEAGIEAFF | TGTGCCAGCAGCCAAGAGGCCGGGATTGAAGCTTTCTTT
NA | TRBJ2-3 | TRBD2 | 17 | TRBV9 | CASSVGRWSGGVNTQYF | TGTGCCAGCAGCGTAGGGAGATGGAGCGGGGGGGTGAATACGCAGTATTTT
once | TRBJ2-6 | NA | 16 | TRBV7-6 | CASSPSDWRGANVLTF | TGTGCCAGCAGTCCCTCCGACTGGAGGGGGGCCAACGTCCTGACTTTC
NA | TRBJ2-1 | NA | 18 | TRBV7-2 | CASSSHHTGQGSYNEQFF | TGTGCCAGCAGCTCCCATCACACAGGGCAGGGCTCCTACAATGAGCAGTTCTTC
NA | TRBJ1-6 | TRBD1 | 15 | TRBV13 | CASSSHRGPNSPLHF | TGTGCCAGCAGCTCCCACAGGGGTCCAAATTCACCCCTCCACTTT
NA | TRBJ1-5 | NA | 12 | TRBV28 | CASTQANQPQHF | TGTGCCAGCACTCAGGCGAATCAGCCCCAGCATTTT
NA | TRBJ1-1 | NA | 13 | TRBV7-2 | CASSPDMLTEAFF | TGTGCCAGCAGCCCGGACATGCTTACTGAAGCTTTCTTT
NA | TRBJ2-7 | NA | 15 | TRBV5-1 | CASTQTDWSSYEQYF | TGCGCCAGCACCCAGACGGATTGGAGCTCCTACGAGCAGTACTTC
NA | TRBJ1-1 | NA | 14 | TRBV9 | CASSPRVMNTEAFF | TGTGCCAGCAGCCCCAGGGTAATGAACACTGAAGCTTTCTTT
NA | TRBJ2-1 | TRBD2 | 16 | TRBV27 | CASSLSRPSGSHEQFF | TGTGCCAGCAGTTTATCGCGGCCTAGCGGGAGCCATGAGCAGTTCTTC
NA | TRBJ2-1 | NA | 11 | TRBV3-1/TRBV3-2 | CASSQRGEQFF | TGTGCCAGCAGCCAACGGGGGGAGCAGTTCTTC
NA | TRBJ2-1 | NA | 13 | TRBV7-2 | CASSLPGSNEQFF | TGTGCCAGCAGCTTACCAGGGTCCAATGAGCAGTTCTTC
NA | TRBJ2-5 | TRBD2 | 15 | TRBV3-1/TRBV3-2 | CASSQGRGGGETQYF | TGTGCCAGCAGCCAGGGGCGGGGGGGCGGAGAGACCCAGTACTTC
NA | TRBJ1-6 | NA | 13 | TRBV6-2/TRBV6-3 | CASSQGALSPLHF | TGTGCCAGCAGTCAAGGAGCTTTATCACCCCTCCACTTT
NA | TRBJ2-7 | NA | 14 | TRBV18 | CASSPEAGPYEQYF | TGTGCCAGCTCACCGGAAGCGGGCCCCTACGAGCAGTACTTC
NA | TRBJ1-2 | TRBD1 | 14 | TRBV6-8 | CASSRSDRSYGYTF | TGTGCCAGCAGTAGATCGGACAGGAGCTATGGCTACACCTTC
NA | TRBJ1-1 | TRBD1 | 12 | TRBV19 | CASGTGGLEAFF | TGTGCCAGTGGTACAGGGGGCCTTGAAGCTTTCTTT
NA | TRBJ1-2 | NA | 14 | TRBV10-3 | CAISGGTGSYGYTF | TGTGCCATCAGTGGCGGGACGGGGAGCTATGGCTACACCTTC
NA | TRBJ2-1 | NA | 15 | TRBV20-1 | CSASSYTSSYNEQFF | TGCAGTGCTAGTAGTTACACCAGCTCCTACAATGAGCAGTTCTTC
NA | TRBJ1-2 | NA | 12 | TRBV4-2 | CASSQDGGGYTF | TGTGCCAGCAGCCAAGACGGGGGAGGCTACACCTTC
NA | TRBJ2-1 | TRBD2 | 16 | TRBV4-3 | CASSQVASGSGNEQFF | TGCGCCAGCAGCCAAGTGGCTAGCGGGAGTGGCAATGAGCAGTTCTTC
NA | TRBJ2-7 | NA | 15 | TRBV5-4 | CASSTARGSSYEQYF | TGTGCCAGCAGCACCGCCAGGGGTAGCTCCTACGAGCAGTACTTC
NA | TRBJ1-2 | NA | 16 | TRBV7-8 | CASSLRRDLDFRGYTF | TGTGCCAGCAGCTTAAGGAGGGATCTCGACTTTAGAGGCTACACCTTC
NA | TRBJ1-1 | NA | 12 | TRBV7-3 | CASSLGGGEAFF | TGTGCCAGCAGCTTAGGGGGAGGTGAAGCTTTCTTT
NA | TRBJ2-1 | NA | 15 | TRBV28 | CASSSRGGVSDEQFF | TGTGCCAGCAGCAGCCGAGGGGGAGTTTCGGATGAGCAGTTCTTC
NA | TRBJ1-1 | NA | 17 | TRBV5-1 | CASSHYEAGVGNTEAFF | TGCGCCAGCAGCCATTATGAGGCAGGGGTGGGGAACACTGAAGCTTTCTTT
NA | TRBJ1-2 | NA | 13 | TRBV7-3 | CASSFAGADGYTF | TGTGCCAGCAGCTTTGCAGGGGCCGACGGCTACACCTTC
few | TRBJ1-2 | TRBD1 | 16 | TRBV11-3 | CASSSLLGTANYGYTF | TGTGCCAGCAGTTCCCTTTTAGGGACAGCTAACTATGGCTACACCTTC
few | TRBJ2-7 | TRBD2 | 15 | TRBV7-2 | CASSLPGTRGGEQYF | TGTGCCAGCAGCTTACCCGGGACTAGAGGAGGCGAGCAGTACTTC
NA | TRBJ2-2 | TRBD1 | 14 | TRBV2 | CASSGTGNTGELFF | TGTGCCAGCTCCGGGACAGGGAACACCGGGGAGCTGTTTTTT
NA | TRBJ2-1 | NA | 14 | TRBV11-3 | CASSFRGAYNEQFF | TGTGCCAGCAGCTTTCGCGGTGCGTACAATGAGCAGTTCTTC
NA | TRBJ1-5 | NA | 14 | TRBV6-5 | CASSLGGGNQPQHF | TGTGCCAGCAGCCTGGGGGGAGGCAATCAGCCCCAGCATTTT
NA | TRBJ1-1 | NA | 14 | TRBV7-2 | CASSLQAMNTEAFF | TGTGCCAGCAGTTTACAGGCCATGAACACTGAAGCTTTCTTT
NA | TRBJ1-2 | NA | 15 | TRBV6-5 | CASRASLRDLDGYTF | TGTGCCAGCAGAGCCTCCCTCAGGGATCTAGATGGCTACACCTTC
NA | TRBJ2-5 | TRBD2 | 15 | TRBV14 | CASSILAGGVETQYF | TGTGCCAGCAGCATTCTAGCGGGAGGAGTGGAGACCCAGTACTTC
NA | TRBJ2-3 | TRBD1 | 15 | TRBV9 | CASSVGQGGTDTQYF | TGTGCCAGCAGCGTAGGGCAGGGGGGCACAGATACGCAGTATTTT
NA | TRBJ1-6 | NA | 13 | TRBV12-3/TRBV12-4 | CASSLHGSSPLHF | TGTGCCAGCAGCCTTCACGGGAGCTCACCCCTCCACTTT
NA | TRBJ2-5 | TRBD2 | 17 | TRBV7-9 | CASSPRLAGDVQETQYF | TGTGCCAGCAGCCCCCGACTAGCGGGGGACGTTCAAGAGACCCAGTACTTC
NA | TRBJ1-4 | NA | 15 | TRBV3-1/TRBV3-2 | CASSQVRGGIEKLFF | TGTGCCAGCAGCCAAGTACGGGGGGGTATTGAAAAACTGTTTTTT
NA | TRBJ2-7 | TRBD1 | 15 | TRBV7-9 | CASSPQTGVLNEQYF | TGTGCCAGCAGCCCCCAGACAGGGGTCCTAAACGAGCAGTACTTC
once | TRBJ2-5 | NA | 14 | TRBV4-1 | CASSPEGNEETQYF | TGCGCCAGCAGCCCCGAGGGAAACGAAGAGACCCAGTACTTC